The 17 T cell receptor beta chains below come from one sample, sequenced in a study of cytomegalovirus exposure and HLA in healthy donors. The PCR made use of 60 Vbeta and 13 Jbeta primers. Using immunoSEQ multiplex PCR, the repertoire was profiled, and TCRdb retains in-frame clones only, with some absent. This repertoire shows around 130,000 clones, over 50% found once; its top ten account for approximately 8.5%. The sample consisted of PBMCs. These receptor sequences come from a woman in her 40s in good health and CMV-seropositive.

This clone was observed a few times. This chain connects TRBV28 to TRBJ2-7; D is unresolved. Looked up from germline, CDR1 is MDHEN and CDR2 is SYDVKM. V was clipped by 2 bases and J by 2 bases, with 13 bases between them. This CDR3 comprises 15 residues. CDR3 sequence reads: CASSLSAANTYEQYF. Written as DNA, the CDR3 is TGTGCCAGCAGTTTAAGCGCGGCCAATACCTACGAGCAGTACTTC.

This chain's CDR3 is CASSPGQWVRQPQHF. In DNA form, the CDR3 reads TGTGCCAGCAGCCCGGGACAGTGGGTCCGGCAGCCCCAGCATTTT. The chain couples TRBV7-2 to TRBJ1-5, with TRBD1 matching over 7 bases. Trimming cost V 5 bases and J 7 bases; bases outside gene matches: 11. Per germline, CDR1 SGHTA and CDR2 FQGNSA. The CDR3 contains 15 residues.

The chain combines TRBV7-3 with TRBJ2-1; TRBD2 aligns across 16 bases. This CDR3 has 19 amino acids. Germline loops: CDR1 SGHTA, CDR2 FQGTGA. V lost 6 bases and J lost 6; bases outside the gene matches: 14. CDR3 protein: CASRIPGGLAGGPSNEQFF. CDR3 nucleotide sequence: TGTGCCAGCAGGATCCCGGGGGGACTAGCGGGAGGGCCGTCCAATGAGCAGTTCTTC.

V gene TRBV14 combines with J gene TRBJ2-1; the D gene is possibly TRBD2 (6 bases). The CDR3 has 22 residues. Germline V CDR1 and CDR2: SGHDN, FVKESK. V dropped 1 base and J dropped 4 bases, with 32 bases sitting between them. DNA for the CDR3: TGTGCCAGCAGCCAAGTCACCGGGTGGGGGGTACAACACGGCGGCCTTTACAATGAGCAGTTCTTC. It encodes CASSQVTGWGVQHGGLYNEQFF. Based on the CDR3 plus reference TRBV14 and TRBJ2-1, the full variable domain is EAGVTQFPSHSVIEKGQTVTLRCDPISGHDNLYWYRRVMGKEIKFLLHFVKESKQDESGMPNNRFLAERTGGTYSTLKVQPAELEDSGVYFCASSQVTGWGVQHGGLYNEQFFGPGTRLTVL.

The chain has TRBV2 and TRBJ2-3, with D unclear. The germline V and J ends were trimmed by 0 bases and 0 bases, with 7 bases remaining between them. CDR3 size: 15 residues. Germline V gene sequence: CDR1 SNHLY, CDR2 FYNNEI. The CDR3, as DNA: TGTGCCAGCAGTGAAGCTCTACAGAGCACAGATACGCAGTATTTT. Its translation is CASSEALQSTDTQYF.

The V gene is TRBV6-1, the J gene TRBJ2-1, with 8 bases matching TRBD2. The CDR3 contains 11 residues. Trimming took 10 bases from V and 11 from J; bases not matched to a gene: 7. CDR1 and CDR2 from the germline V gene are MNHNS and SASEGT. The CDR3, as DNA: TGTGCCACTACCGGGACTAGACAGCAGTTCTTC. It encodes CATTGTRQQFF.

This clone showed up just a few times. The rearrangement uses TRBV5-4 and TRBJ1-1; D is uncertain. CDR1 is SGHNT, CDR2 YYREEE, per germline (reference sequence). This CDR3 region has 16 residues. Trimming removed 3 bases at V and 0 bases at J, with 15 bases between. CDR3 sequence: CASSSRWAHMNTEAFF. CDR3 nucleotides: TGTGCCAGCAGCTCCCGATGGGCGCACATGAACACTGAAGCTTTCTTT.

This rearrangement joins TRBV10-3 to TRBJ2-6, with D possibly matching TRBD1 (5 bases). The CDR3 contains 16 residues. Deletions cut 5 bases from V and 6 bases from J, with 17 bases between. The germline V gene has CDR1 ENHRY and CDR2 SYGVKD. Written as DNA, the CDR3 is TGTGCCATCAGTTTGATGGGGCCTGGAGAGGCCAACGTCCTGACTTTC. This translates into CAISLMGPGEANVLTF.

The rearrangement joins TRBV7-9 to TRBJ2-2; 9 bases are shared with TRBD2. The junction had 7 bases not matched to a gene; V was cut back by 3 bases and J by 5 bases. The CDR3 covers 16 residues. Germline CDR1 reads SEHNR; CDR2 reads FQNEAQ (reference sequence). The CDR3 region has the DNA TGTGCCAGCAGCTTCCAGGGGACTAGCTTTACCGGGGAGCTGTTTTTT. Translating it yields CASSFQGTSFTGELFF.

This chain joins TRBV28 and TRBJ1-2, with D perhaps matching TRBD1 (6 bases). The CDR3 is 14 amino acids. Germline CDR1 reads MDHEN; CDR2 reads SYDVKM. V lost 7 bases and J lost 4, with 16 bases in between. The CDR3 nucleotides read TGTGCCAGCATCACAGGGAGGGGAGGCTATGGCTACACCTTC. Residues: CASITGRGGYGYTF.

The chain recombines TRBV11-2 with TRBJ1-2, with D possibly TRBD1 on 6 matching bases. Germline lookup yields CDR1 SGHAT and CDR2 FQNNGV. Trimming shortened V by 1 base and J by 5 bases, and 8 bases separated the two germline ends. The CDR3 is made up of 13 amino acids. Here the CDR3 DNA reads TGTGCCAGCAGCTTAGGACAGGTGTATGGCTACACCTTC. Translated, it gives CASSLGQVYGYTF.

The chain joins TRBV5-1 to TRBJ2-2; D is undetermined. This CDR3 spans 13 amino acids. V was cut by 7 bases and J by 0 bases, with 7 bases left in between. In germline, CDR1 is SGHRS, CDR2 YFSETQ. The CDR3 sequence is CASSVSNTGELFF. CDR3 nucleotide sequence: TGCGCCAGCTCGGTGTCGAACACCGGGGAGCTGTTTTTT.

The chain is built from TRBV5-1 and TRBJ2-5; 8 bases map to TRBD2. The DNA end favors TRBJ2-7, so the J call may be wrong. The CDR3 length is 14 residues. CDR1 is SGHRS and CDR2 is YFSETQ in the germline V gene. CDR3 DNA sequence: TGCGCCAGCAGCTCCCCGGGAGGGGGGAGCGAGCAGTACTTC. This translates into CASSSPGGGSEQYF.

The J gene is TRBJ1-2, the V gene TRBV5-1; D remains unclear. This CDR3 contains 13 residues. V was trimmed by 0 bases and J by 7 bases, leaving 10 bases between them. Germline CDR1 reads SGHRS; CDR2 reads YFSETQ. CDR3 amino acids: CASSLEAGRGYTF. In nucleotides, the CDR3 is TGCGCCAGCAGCTTGGAGGCAGGCCGTGGCTACACCTTC.

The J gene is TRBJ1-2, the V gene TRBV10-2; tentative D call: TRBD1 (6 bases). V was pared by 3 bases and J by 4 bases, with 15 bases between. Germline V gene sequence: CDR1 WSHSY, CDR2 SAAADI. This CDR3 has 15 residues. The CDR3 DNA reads TGCGCCAGCAGTGAACTCGGACGGACAGCCTATGGCTACACCTTC. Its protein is CASSELGRTAYGYTF.

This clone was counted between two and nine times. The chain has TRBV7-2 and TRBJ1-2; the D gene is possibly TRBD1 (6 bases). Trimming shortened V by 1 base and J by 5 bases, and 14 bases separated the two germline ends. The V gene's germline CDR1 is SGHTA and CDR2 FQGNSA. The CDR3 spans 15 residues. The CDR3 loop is CASSLVGGAGYGYTF. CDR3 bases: TGTGCCAGCAGCTTAGTGGGGGGGGCAGGGTATGGCTACACCTTC.

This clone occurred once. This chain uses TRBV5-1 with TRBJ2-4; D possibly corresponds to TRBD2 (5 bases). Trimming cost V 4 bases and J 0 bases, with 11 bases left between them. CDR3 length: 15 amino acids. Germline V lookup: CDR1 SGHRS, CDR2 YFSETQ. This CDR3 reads CASSPGSAAKNIQYF. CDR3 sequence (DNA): TGCGCCAGCAGCCCGGGGTCGGCAGCCAAAAACATTCAGTACTTC.